These 28 T cell receptor beta chains were sequenced from one sample in a study of response to subunit inactivated influenza vaccine. TCRdb used MiXCR to reprocess the RT-PCR reads, holding one entry per CDR3 protein. The sample gives about 180,000 distinct CDR3 sequences, around 9% of which show up once; under 13% is in the top ten. Specimen: non-naive T cells sorted from PBMCs, collected on the day of vaccination. Receptors were obtained from a man in his fifties or sixties who received an inactivated influenza vaccine.

Only a few counts were recorded for this clonotype. The V gene is TRBV20-1, the J gene TRBJ2-3; D may correspond to TRBD1 or TRBD2 (5 bases each). The V end lost 0 bases, the J end lost 6 bases, and 19 bases lay between the germline ends. This CDR3 has 16 residues. In germline, CDR1 is DFQATT, CDR2 SNEGSKA (reference sequence). CDR3 nucleotides: TGCAGTGCTAGAGATCACCGGGACCCCAAGCGCGATACGCAGTATTTT. This gives the protein CSARDHRDPKRDTQYF.

This clonotype is categorized as medium-sized. The chain joins TRBV12-3 or TRBV12-4 to TRBJ2-3; 9 positions match TRBD1. Trimming took 5 bases from V and 0 from J; bases not matched to a gene: 6. The CDR3 is 16 residues long. The CDR3 protein is CASSTTGTGSTDTQYF. The CDR3 DNA is TGTGCCAGCAGTACCACCGGGACAGGGAGCACAGATACGCAGTATTTT.

This clonotype has a handful of counts. The chain combines TRBV28 with TRBJ2-5; 9 bases align to TRBD1. Germline CDR1 MDHEN, CDR2 SYDVKM. CDR3 length: 15 residues. V trimming: 4 bases; J trimming: 5 bases; junction bases outside the gene matches: 8. The CDR3 here is CASSSTDRGSETQYF. In nucleotides, the CDR3 is TGTGCCAGCAGTTCAACCGACAGGGGGAGCGAGACCCAGTACTTC.

This clonotype occurred many times. The rearrangement links TRBV7-3 to TRBJ2-7; D is perhaps TRBD2 (5 bases). Between the trimmed V and J ends, which lost 7 bases and 0 bases, there was a span of 13 bases. Germline lookup yields CDR1 SGHTA and CDR2 FQGTGA. CDR3 length: 14 residues. CDR3 protein: CASKTSSGSYEQYF. CDR3 nucleotide sequence: TGTGCCAGCAAGACCTCAAGCGGCTCCTACGAGCAGTACTTC.

This clonotype has a count of ten or more. This chain links TRBV20-1 with TRBJ2-3; 8 bases agree with TRBD2. Per the germline V gene, CDR1 is DFQATT and CDR2 is SNEGSKA (reference sequence). After removal of 6 bases from V and 3 bases from J, the junction contained 14 bases not matched to a gene. This CDR3 contains 16 residues. The CDR3 DNA reads TGCAGTGCAACCCTAAAGGGGGGCGGGAGGACAGATACGCAGTATTTT. Its translation is CSATLKGGGRTDTQYF.

This clonotype appeared a few times. The CDR3 DNA reads as TGTGCCAGCAGCTTTTACAGGGAAAATCAGCCCCAGCATTTT. Translated: CASSFYRENQPQHF. The chain has TRBV7-2 and TRBJ1-5, with D possibly TRBD1 on 6 matching bases. The CDR3 is 14 residues long. Between the trimmed V and J ends, which lost 3 bases and 4 bases, there was a span of 10 bases. Per the germline V gene, CDR1 is SGHTA and CDR2 is FQGNSA.

The DNA for the CDR3 is TGTGCCAGCAGTTCGGGACAGGGCAATCACTATGGCTACACCTTC. This sequence encodes CASSSGQGNHYGYTF. The chain joins TRBV28 to TRBJ1-2, with 9 bases lining up with TRBD1. The ends lost 4 bases at V and 3 bases at J; junction bases unmatched: 6. The CDR3 runs 15 residues. CDR1 is MDHEN, CDR2 SYDVKM, per germline.

This sequence joins TRBV7-9 and TRBJ2-5; D not resolved. V was pared by 3 bases and J by 5 bases, with 7 bases between. This CDR3 comprises 12 residues. The germline V gene encodes CDR1 SEHNR and CDR2 FQNEAQ (reference sequence). The CDR3 is CASSFQVETQYF. The CDR3 bases are TGTGCCAGCAGCTTCCAGGTGGAGACCCAGTACTTC.

The rearrangement joins TRBV24-1 to TRBJ2-1; a possible D gene is TRBD2 (6 bases). CDR3 length: 14 amino acids. Trimming removed 9 bases from V and 3 bases from J, with 14 bases in between. From germline, CDR1 is KGHDR and CDR2 SFDVKD. The CDR3 protein is CATGVGGNYNEQFF. In DNA form, the CDR3 reads TGTGCCACCGGGGTGGGCGGGAACTACAATGAGCAGTTCTTC.

This clonotype was detected a few times. The chain links TRBV2 to TRBJ2-2; maybe TRBD1 (6 bases). Germline V gene sequence: CDR1 SNHLY, CDR2 FYNNEI. The CDR3 runs 12 residues. Trimming removed 5 bases at V and 9 bases at J, with 10 bases between. The chain's CDR3 is CASSKQGRELFF. CDR3 coding DNA: TGTGCCAGCAGTAAACAGGGAAGGGAGCTGTTTTTT.

The chain links TRBV30 to TRBJ2-7, with TRBD2 identical over 7 bases. The V gene end was trimmed by 8 bases and the J gene end by 4 bases; junction bases not matched to a gene: 11. The CDR3 consists of 13 residues. Per germline, CDR1 GTSNPN and CDR2 SVGIG (reference sequence). The CDR3 is CAVRRKGGYEQYF. The DNA for the CDR3 is TGTGCCGTCAGGAGGAAGGGAGGGTACGAGCAGTACTTC. The full variable domain, rest sourced from reference TRBV30 and TRBJ2-7, is SQTIHQWPATLVQPVGSPLSLECTVEGTSNPNLYWYRQAAGRGLQLLFYSVGIGQISSEVPQNLSASRPQDRQFILSSKKLLLSDSGFYLCAVRRKGGYEQYFGPGTRLTVT.

There are a few counts of this clonotype. The chain uses TRBV6-2 or TRBV6-3 and TRBJ2-1; 9 bases match TRBD1. CDR3 length: 14 residues. The V gene end was trimmed by 11 bases and the J gene end by 4 bases; junction bases not matched to a gene: 9. From germline, CDR1 is MNHEY and CDR2 SVGEGT. The CDR3 DNA follows: TGTGCCTCCTCCGGGACAGGGAAATACAATGAGCAGTTCTTC. Translated, it gives CASSGTGKYNEQFF.

The sample holds one count of this clonotype. The chain carries TRBV5-1 and TRBJ2-5; 7 nucleotides match TRBD2. Trimming took 4 bases from V and 7 from J; bases not matched to a gene: 16. The length of the CDR3 is 16 residues. Per the germline V gene, CDR1 is SGHRS and CDR2 is YFSETQ. CDR3 coding DNA: TGCGCCAGCAGCCCGCGGTGGGCTAGCGGCGGGGGGACCCAGTACTTC. Its protein is CASSPRWASGGGTQYF.

Only a few counts were recorded for this clonotype. The chain combines TRBV29-1 with TRBJ1-1; no firm D call. Looked up from germline, CDR1 is SQVTM and CDR2 is ANQGSEA. The CDR3 is 13 residues long. Between the trimmed V and J ends, which lost 4 bases and 2 bases, there was a span of 11 bases. CDR3 protein: CSVGPGLNTEAFF. For the CDR3, the DNA is TGCAGCGTTGGCCCCGGATTAAACACTGAAGCTTTCTTT.

V is TRBV11-2 and J is TRBJ2-3; no firm D call. The CDR3 contains 14 residues. Germline V gene sequence: CDR1 SGHAT, CDR2 FQNNGV. Trimming pared 1 base from V and 2 bases from J, leaving 7 bases between. DNA for the CDR3: TGTGCCAGCAGCTTAGGCTTACCCACAGATACGCAGTATTTT. This translates into CASSLGLPTDTQYF. Together with reference TRBV11-2 and TRBJ2-3, the CDR3 gives the full variable domain: EAGVAQSPRYKIIEKRQSVAFWCNPISGHATLYWYQQILGQGPKLLIQFQNNGVVDDSQLPKDRFSAERLKGVDSTLKIQPAKLEDSAVYLCASSLGLPTDTQYFGPGTRLTVL.

This clonotype was seen a few times. The chain has TRBV6-2 or TRBV6-3 and TRBJ2-7, with 10 bases fitting TRBD1. The CDR3 contains 15 residues. V lost 6 bases and J lost 2; bases outside the gene matches: 7. Germline V gives CDR1 MNHEY, CDR2 SVGEGT. The CDR3, as DNA: TGTGCCAGCAGACGCGACAGGGGGCAGACCTACGAGCAGTACTTC. Translated: CASRRDRGQTYEQYF.

Ten or more counts support this clonotype. J is TRBJ2-1 and V is TRBV3-1, with TRBD2 matching 13 bases. CDR1 LGHDT and CDR2 YNNKEL come from the germline V gene (reference sequence). Trimming removed 1 base from V and 4 bases from J; junction bases left unmatched: 4. The CDR3 covers 17 residues. Written as DNA, the CDR3 is TGTGCCAGCAGCCAAGTACAACTAGCGGGGGGGTACAATGAGCAGTTCTTC. Translated, it gives CASSQVQLAGGYNEQFF.

This clonotype was seen ten or more times. V and J are TRBV18 and TRBJ2-3; weak D call: TRBD2 (5 bases). The CDR3 is 17 residues long. The V gene lost 4 bases and the J gene lost 1 base, with 18 bases spanning the gap. Germline V gives CDR1 KGHSH, CDR2 LQKENI. CDR3 coding DNA: TGTGCCAGCTCACAGCGGTTTCTCCGGTTGGGCACAGATACGCAGTATTTT. Translated: CASSQRFLRLGTDTQYF.

This sequence joins TRBV7-3 and TRBJ2-5, with D perhaps TRBD1 (6 bases). V was cut by 5 bases and J by 1 base, with 8 bases left in between. Germline CDR1 is SGHTA and CDR2 is FQGTGA. This CDR3 has 13 residues. The CDR3 sequence: CASSGQPQETQYF. The CDR3 nucleotides are TGTGCCAGCAGCGGACAGCCCCAAGAGACCCAGTACTTC.

This clonotype was counted ten times or more. This rearrangement joins TRBV12-3 or TRBV12-4 to TRBJ1-2, with D perhaps matching TRBD1 (5 bases). The CDR3 totals 15 residues. V lost 7 bases to trimming and J lost 3 bases, with 18 bases between them. The CDR3 is CASTPRVRADYGYTF. The CDR3 DNA follows: TGTGCCAGCACGCCTCGGGTCAGGGCCGACTATGGCTACACCTTC.

This clonotype was seen many times. The chain couples TRBV10-3 to TRBJ2-7; D might be TRBD1 (5 bases). This CDR3 spans 15 amino acids. Trimming took 7 bases from V and 2 from J, leaving 18 bases between them. Germline V gene sequence: CDR1 ENHRY, CDR2 SYGVKD. The CDR3 loop reads CAITPDQGDPYEQYF. The CDR3 region has the DNA TGTGCCATCACCCCTGACCAGGGTGACCCCTACGAGCAGTACTTC.

The genes are TRBV29-1 and TRBJ1-5, with D possibly being TRBD1 (6 bases). With 5 bases removed from V and 7 bases from J, the gap between germline ends came to 15 bases. The length of the CDR3 is 13 residues. Germline assignment: CDR1 SQVTM and CDR2 ANQGSEA. The CDR3 DNA reads TGCAGCGTTTGGGGCGGGGGCACCCAGCCCCAGCATTTT. Encoded protein: CSVWGGGTQPQHF.

On this clonotype: A much larger clonotype is one base distant, so this may be a read error. The gene calls are TRBV4-3 and TRBJ2-1, with 8 bases that match TRBD2. The CDR3 is 16 residues long. CDR1 LGHNA and CDR2 YSLEER come from the germline V gene. The CDR3 sequence is CASSHSGGLFYNVQFF. In DNA, the CDR3 is TGCGCCAGCAGCCACTCGGGAGGGTTATTCTACAATGTGCAGTTCTTC.

In this sample, this clonotype turned up a few times. The CDR3 DNA follows: TGTGCCAGCAGCTCTAACAGGGACGAGACCCAGTACTTC. The encoded protein is CASSSNRDETQYF. The chain links TRBV7-8 to TRBJ2-5; possibly TRBD1 for D (6 bases). Trimming left V 4 bases short and J 5 bases short, with 11 bases between. The CDR3 has 13 residues. CDR1 and CDR2 (germline): SGHVS, FQNEAQ.

The table lists this clonotype with many counts. This rearrangement joins TRBV5-1 to TRBJ2-3; TRBD1 matches 7 bases. CDR1 SGHRS and CDR2 YFSETQ come from the germline V gene. The J segment lost 2 bases and the V segment lost 0 bases, leaving 6 bases of the junction unmatched. The CDR3 has 16 amino acids. CDR3 protein: CASSLETGAITDTQYF. CDR3 DNA sequence: TGCGCCAGCAGCTTGGAAACAGGGGCCATCACAGATACGCAGTATTTT. Full variable domain (rest looked up from reference TRBV5-1 and TRBJ2-3): KAGVTQTPRYLIKTRGQQVTLSCSPISGHRSVSWYQQTPGQGLQFLFEYFSETQRNKGNFPGRFSGRQFSNSRSEMNVSTLELGDSALYLCASSLETGAITDTQYFGPGTRLTVL.

This clonotype was observed many times. The genes are TRBV25-1 and TRBJ2-1, with a possible D match to TRBD2 (6 bases). Trimming took off 3 bases at V and 2 bases at J, with 14 bases between the two ends. The CDR3 covers 16 residues. The V gene's germline CDR1 is MGHDK and CDR2 SYGVNS. The CDR3, as DNA: TGTGCCAGCAGTGATACTTCGGGAGTCCCCTACAATGAGCAGTTCTTC. Protein product: CASSDTSGVPYNEQFF. Using reference TRBV25-1 and TRBJ2-1 for the parts outside the CDR3, the full variable domain is EADIYQTPRYLVIGTGKKITLECSQTMGHDKMYWYQQDPGMELHLIHYSYGVNSTEKGDLSSESTVSRIRTEHFPLTLESARPSHTSQYLCASSDTSGVPYNEQFFGPGTRLTVL.

This clonotype was recorded a few times. This chain connects TRBV6-1 to TRBJ2-6; perhaps TRBD1 as D (5 bases). The V gene lost 8 bases and the J gene lost 2 bases, with 13 bases spanning the gap. The CDR3 covers 15 residues. Germline CDR1 is MNHNS and CDR2 is SASEGT. The CDR3 DNA reads TGTGCCAGCGCCAGCAGGGTGGCTGGGGCCAACGTCCTGACTTTC. Encoded protein: CASASRVAGANVLTF.

This clonotype has at least ten counts. The chain combines TRBV11-2 with TRBJ1-1, with 9 bases matching TRBD1. Trimming took 5 bases from V and 3 from J; bases not matched to a gene: 10. The CDR3 extends over 16 amino acids. Germline CDR1 and CDR2: SGHAT and FQNNGV. CDR3 sequence (DNA): TGTGCCAGCAGCGGTTACAGGGGGCTCGGTGACACTGAAGCTTTCTTT. This translates into CASSGYRGLGDTEAFF. Full variable domain (missing parts from reference TRBV11-2 and TRBJ1-1): EAGVAQSPRYKIIEKRQSVAFWCNPISGHATLYWYQQILGQGPKLLIQFQNNGVVDDSQLPKDRFSAERLKGVDSTLKIQPAKLEDSAVYLCASSGYRGLGDTEAFFGQGTRLTVV.